The TCR beta chain under discussion was sequenced for a study of blood T cell repertoires in COVID-19 (dated by TCRdb to 2018 to 2021). Broadly, across the study: Samples from collaborators originated in the United States, Italy and Spain and spanned both the acute and convalescent phases of COVID-19. Deeply sampled blood TCRbeta repertoires from subjects exposed to, actively infected with, or recovered from COVID-19 were included in the dataset. The samples were drawn from two sources: the first 160 participants of the ongoing ImmuneRACE study, and fewer than 1,500 subjects contributed by 6 global collaborators. Sample metadata almost always included a de-identified subject ID, COVID-19 status, age in years and sex. The prospective study material was composed of cDNA or gDNA derived from T cells, B-cell-depleted T cells, or PBMCs. HLA class I and class II types, where available, came from metadata supplied by the sample provider rather than from assay-based typing. The repertoires were released in a freely available public database meant as a resource for research on the immune response to SARS-CoV-2. General study outcomes and caveats: How much clinical and demographic metadata was included differed by source and by participant, and the metadata was provided uncurated.

TCRbeta CDR3 regions were amplified from genomic DNA using the immunoSEQ Assay, a bias-controlled multiplex PCR. Under the source paper's analysis protocol: Nucleated cell counts per sample were estimated from amplification of reference gene primers within the assay. To quantify the absolute abundance of each unique TCRbeta CDR3 rearrangement, sequence reads were collapsed and filtered. For each sample, productive Simpson clonality was calculated by taking the square root of Simpson's diversity index across productive rearrangements. Imported from immuneACCESS, the table was reduced by TCRdb to in-frame sequences with V and J called. These copies leave out some clones; in studies compared against another copy, an unresolved V gene accounts for under half, and the cause of the remainder is not known. V, J and clone size reflect that table, while D and trimming were determined from the DNA. The sample yields around 140,000 clones; roughly four fifths were counted once. 2% to 2.5% of the sample comes from the top ten.

Participants in the prospective study were aged about 18 to 89 years, lived in over 20 United States geographic areas, and enrolled through a virtual design. Cohort assignment in the prospective study relied on participant-reported clinical history from a screening survey and a study questionnaire. In the prospective study, whole blood, serum and a nasopharyngeal or oropharyngeal swab were collected from each participant by mobile phlebotomists. Prospective study participants could optionally give additional blood draws and questionnaires over an approximately two-month period. Before DNA extraction, prospective study blood samples were shipped either frozen or at room temperature. A word on this clone: The target of this receptor is not known. Base qualities are not at hand, and no much larger clone is one base apart.

The germline V gene encodes CDR1 LNHDA and CDR2 SQIVND (reference sequence). The CDR3 spans 13 residues, from the cysteine through the phenylalanine. Here the CDR3 DNA is all that survives: 39 bases in frame from base 1. Relative to germline, V is 2 bases shorter and J is 2 bases shorter, with 6 bases between their ends. The sample consisted of PBMCs or T cells enriched from blood (not recorded which). The sequence was collected from a middle-aged man with acute COVID-19. The chain couples TRBV19 to TRBJ2-5, and TRBD1 may be the D gene, going by 5 matching bases. The CDR3 amino acid sequence is: CASSIRQQETQYF. Read as DNA, the sequence is TGTGCCAGTAGTATACGACAGCAAGAGACCCAGTACTTC.